The rows below give T cell receptor beta chains drawn from one sample of a study of T cell responses to AZD1222 COVID-19 vaccine. Libraries were prepared by immunoSEQ multiplex PCR; TCRdb keeps only in-frame clonotypes and omits some of them. In the table there are around 130,000 clones, about 88% of which are singletons. The starting material was peripheral blood, obtained 28 days after the second AZD1222 dose. These receptors originate from an adult who received the AZD1222 COVID-19 vaccine. Each CDR3 is given with its conserved first and last residue. The order of the fields is V gene, D gene, clone size, J gene, CDR3 DNA, CDR3 protein. The D gene is left open where the match is weak. Size values are once, few and many counts, or a class for expanded clones, and some rows have none.

V gene: TRBV30; D gene: TRBD1; clone size: -; J gene: TRBJ2-1; CDR3 DNA: TGTGCCTGGATTGTAACAGGGGGCAATGAGCAGTTCTTC; CDR3 protein: CAWIVTGGNEQFF
V gene: TRBV7-2; D gene: -; clone size: -; J gene: TRBJ1-3; CDR3 DNA: TGTGCCAGCAGCCCGCTTGAAGGCAACTCTGGAAACACCATATATTTT; CDR3 protein: CASSPLEGNSGNTIYF
V gene: TRBV7-2; D gene: -; clone size: -; J gene: TRBJ1-3; CDR3 DNA: TGTGCCAGCAGCTTAGTAGGGAACCCAGGGGCTGGAAACACCATATATTTT; CDR3 protein: CASSLVGNPGAGNTIYF
V gene: TRBV18; D gene: TRBD1; clone size: -; J gene: TRBJ1-6; CDR3 DNA: TGTGCCAGCTCACGAGGGACAGGGGATAATTCACCCCTCCACTTT; CDR3 protein: CASSRGTGDNSPLHF
V gene: TRBV28; D gene: -; clone size: -; J gene: TRBJ1-1; CDR3 DNA: TGTGCCAGCAGTTTATCCTCAGGGACCACTGAAGCTTTCTTT; CDR3 protein: CASSLSSGTTEAFF
V gene: TRBV7-9; D gene: -; clone size: -; J gene: TRBJ1-5; CDR3 DNA: TGTGCCAGCAGCTTAGGGCATTCAGTGGGCAATCAGCCCCAGCATTTT; CDR3 protein: CASSLGHSVGNQPQHF
V gene: TRBV28; D gene: -; clone size: -; J gene: TRBJ2-3; CDR3 DNA: TGTGCCAGCAGTGCCTTTACAGGGTATACAGATACGCAGTATTTT; CDR3 protein: CASSAFTGYTDTQYF
V gene: TRBV7-9; D gene: -; clone size: -; J gene: TRBJ2-2; CDR3 DNA: TGTGCCAGCAGCTTGGGGGCCGGGGAGCTGTTTTTT; CDR3 protein: CASSLGAGELFF
V gene: TRBV15; D gene: -; clone size: -; J gene: TRBJ2-2; CDR3 DNA: TGTGCCACCAGCAGAGAAACTGGACTCTCCACCGGGGAGCTGTTTTTT; CDR3 protein: CATSRETGLSTGELFF
V gene: TRBV7-8; D gene: -; clone size: -; J gene: TRBJ1-1; CDR3 DNA: TGTGCCAGCAGCCCTAGGGGACAACGGAACACTGAAGCTTTCTTT; CDR3 protein: CASSPRGQRNTEAFF
V gene: TRBV5-1; D gene: TRBD1; clone size: -; J gene: TRBJ1-1; CDR3 DNA: TGCGCCAGCACTGGACAGGGCGACACTGAAGCTTTCTTT; CDR3 protein: CASTGQGDTEAFF
V gene: TRBV6-6; D gene: TRBD1; clone size: -; J gene: TRBJ2-7; CDR3 DNA: TGTGCCAGCAGTACCACAGGGGGGACGTTATACGAGCAGTACTTC; CDR3 protein: CASSTTGGTLYEQYF
V gene: TRBV13; D gene: -; clone size: -; J gene: TRBJ1-1; CDR3 DNA: TGTGCCAGCAGCCCCTGGCACACTGAAGCTTTCTTT; CDR3 protein: CASSPWHTEAFF
V gene: TRBV6-6; D gene: -; clone size: -; J gene: TRBJ1-5; CDR3 DNA: TGTGCCAGCACTGACGGGGGGAGCAATCAGCCCCAGCATTTT; CDR3 protein: CASTDGGSNQPQHF
V gene: TRBV15; D gene: -; clone size: few; J gene: TRBJ2-2; CDR3 DNA: TGTGCCACCAGCTCCTCGATGACGCGTAACGCCGGGGAGCTGTTTTTT; CDR3 protein: CATSSSMTRNAGELFF
V gene: TRBV5-1; D gene: -; clone size: -; J gene: TRBJ1-6; CDR3 DNA: TGCGCCAGCAGCTTGGGTTACGATTCACCCCTCCACTTT; CDR3 protein: CASSLGYDSPLHF
V gene: TRBV28; D gene: TRBD1; clone size: -; J gene: TRBJ1-2; CDR3 DNA: TGTGCCAGCAGTTTCCGGGACAGAATCTATGGCTACACCTTC; CDR3 protein: CASSFRDRIYGYTF
V gene: TRBV3-1/TRBV3-2; D gene: TRBD1; clone size: once; J gene: TRBJ1-1; CDR3 DNA: TGTGCCAGCCGACAGGGTGCGGGCACTGAAGCTTTCTTT; CDR3 protein: CASRQGAGTEAFF
V gene: TRBV16; D gene: -; clone size: -; J gene: TRBJ2-2; CDR3 DNA: TGTGCCAGCAGCCAATCAATGGCGTCAGCCGGGGAGCTGTTTTTT; CDR3 protein: CASSQSMASAGELFF
V gene: TRBV11-2; D gene: -; clone size: -; J gene: TRBJ1-4; CDR3 DNA: TGTGCCAGCAGCCCCAGTGAAAAACTGTTTTTT; CDR3 protein: CASSPSEKLFF
V gene: TRBV19; D gene: TRBD1; clone size: -; J gene: TRBJ1-5; CDR3 DNA: TGTGCCACATCCGGGACAGGGAGGGATCAGCCCCAGCATTTT; CDR3 protein: CATSGTGRDQPQHF
V gene: TRBV28; D gene: TRBD1; clone size: -; J gene: TRBJ1-2; CDR3 DNA: TGTGCCAGCAGCTCCCCGACAGGGGATTATGGCTACACCTTC; CDR3 protein: CASSSPTGDYGYTF
V gene: TRBV19; D gene: -; clone size: -; J gene: TRBJ1-2; CDR3 DNA: TGTGCCAGTAGTATATTGGGGTCTTTCCGCGGCTACACCTTC; CDR3 protein: CASSILGSFRGYTF
V gene: TRBV18; D gene: -; clone size: -; J gene: TRBJ1-1; CDR3 DNA: TGTGCCAGCTCACTACCGACAGGCAAGAACACTGAAGCTTTCTTT; CDR3 protein: CASSLPTGKNTEAFF
V gene: TRBV7-3; D gene: -; clone size: -; J gene: TRBJ2-2; CDR3 DNA: TGTGCCAGCAGCCTCGACACCGGGGAGCTGTTTTTT; CDR3 protein: CASSLDTGELFF
V gene: TRBV7-8; D gene: -; clone size: few; J gene: TRBJ1-5; CDR3 DNA: TGTGCCAGCAGCTCCAGGGTCATCAGCAATCAGCCCCAGCATTTT; CDR3 protein: CASSSRVISNQPQHF
V gene: TRBV28; D gene: -; clone size: -; J gene: TRBJ1-1; CDR3 DNA: TGTGCCAGCAGTTTATGGGGGCGGGGGACAAACACTGAAGCTTTCTTT; CDR3 protein: CASSLWGRGTNTEAFF
V gene: TRBV5-8; D gene: -; clone size: -; J gene: TRBJ1-1; CDR3 DNA: TGTGCCAGCAGCTTGGAAAAGAACACTGAAGCTTTCTTT; CDR3 protein: CASSLEKNTEAFF
V gene: TRBV30; D gene: TRBD1; clone size: -; J gene: TRBJ1-2; CDR3 DNA: TGTGCCTGGAGCCCAACGGACGGGACAGGGGTGGGCTACACCTTC; CDR3 protein: CAWSPTDGTGVGYTF
V gene: TRBV9; D gene: TRBD2; clone size: -; J gene: TRBJ2-1; CDR3 DNA: TGTGCCAGCAGCGTAGTGGGGGGGAGGAATGAGCAGTTCTTC; CDR3 protein: CASSVVGGRNEQFF
V gene: TRBV15; D gene: TRBD1; clone size: few; J gene: TRBJ2-3; CDR3 DNA: TGTGCCACCAGCAGAGAGGGTGGGACAGGGTCAGATACGCAGTATTTT; CDR3 protein: CATSREGGTGSDTQYF
V gene: TRBV28; D gene: -; clone size: once; J gene: TRBJ1-3; CDR3 DNA: TGTGCCAGCAGTTCCGGGACCGCCGGAAACACCATATATTTT; CDR3 protein: CASSSGTAGNTIYF
V gene: TRBV28; D gene: -; clone size: -; J gene: TRBJ1-1; CDR3 DNA: TGTGCCAGCACATTACCAGCGACTCCCAACGAAGCTTTCTTT; CDR3 protein: CASTLPATPNEAFF
V gene: TRBV7-2; D gene: -; clone size: -; J gene: TRBJ1-4; CDR3 DNA: TGTGCCAGCAGCCCAAATCTCGCTACTAATGAAAAACTGTTTTTT; CDR3 protein: CASSPNLATNEKLFF
V gene: TRBV11-2; D gene: -; clone size: once; J gene: TRBJ2-7; CDR3 DNA: TGTGCCAGCAGCTTGGGAACAGGGTTCGAGCAGTACTTC; CDR3 protein: CASSLGTGFEQYF
V gene: TRBV11-3; D gene: TRBD1; clone size: -; J gene: TRBJ2-1; CDR3 DNA: TGTGCCAGCAGTCGACAGGGGGCAGGGGAGCAGTTCTTC; CDR3 protein: CASSRQGAGEQFF
V gene: TRBV29-1; D gene: -; clone size: -; J gene: TRBJ2-7; CDR3 DNA: TGCAGCGTTGGGCGGTCTGGCGGCGAGCAGTACTTC; CDR3 protein: CSVGRSGGEQYF
V gene: TRBV6-1; D gene: -; clone size: -; J gene: TRBJ2-7; CDR3 DNA: TGTGCCAGCAGTGAAGCGGACGGCAGCTATACCTACGAGCAGTACTTC; CDR3 protein: CASSEADGSYTYEQYF
V gene: TRBV28; D gene: TRBD1; clone size: -; J gene: TRBJ1-1; CDR3 DNA: TGTGCCAGCAGGCTGGGACAGCCGAACACTGAAGCTTTCTTT; CDR3 protein: CASRLGQPNTEAFF
V gene: TRBV28; D gene: -; clone size: -; J gene: TRBJ1-5; CDR3 DNA: TGTGCCAGTCGGATCTCCCCCCATAAGGGGCAGCCCCAGCATTTT; CDR3 protein: CASRISPHKGQPQHF
V gene: TRBV27; D gene: -; clone size: -; J gene: TRBJ1-2; CDR3 DNA: TGTGCCAGCAGCCGCAGAGGGGACTATGGCTACACCTTC; CDR3 protein: CASSRRGDYGYTF
V gene: TRBV4-2; D gene: TRBD2; clone size: -; J gene: TRBJ2-3; CDR3 DNA: TGTGCCAGCAGCCAAGGACTAGCGGGGGGTAGCACAGATACGCAGTATTTT; CDR3 protein: CASSQGLAGGSTDTQYF
V gene: TRBV9; D gene: -; clone size: -; J gene: TRBJ2-1; CDR3 DNA: TGTGCCAGCAGCCCTCCGGCAGGGTGGCAGTCTGACAATGAGCAGTTCTTC; CDR3 protein: CASSPPAGWQSDNEQFF
V gene: TRBV5-5; D gene: -; clone size: -; J gene: TRBJ2-7; CDR3 DNA: TGTGCCAGCAGCTTGACCCTCTACGAGCAGTACTTC; CDR3 protein: CASSLTLYEQYF
V gene: TRBV5-1; D gene: TRBD1; clone size: -; J gene: TRBJ1-2; CDR3 DNA: TGCGCCAGCAGCTTGGTGTCAGGGGGCAGCTATGGCTACACCTTC; CDR3 protein: CASSLVSGGSYGYTF
V gene: TRBV28; D gene: -; clone size: -; J gene: TRBJ1-2; CDR3 DNA: TGTGCCAGCAGTCAAACGGGATTTTATGGCTACACCTTC; CDR3 protein: CASSQTGFYGYTF
V gene: TRBV30; D gene: TRBD1; clone size: -; J gene: TRBJ1-2; CDR3 DNA: TGTGCCAGTTCGAACGACAGGGCCGGCTACACCTTC; CDR3 protein: CASSNDRAGYTF
V gene: TRBV6-5; D gene: -; clone size: -; J gene: TRBJ1-1; CDR3 DNA: TGTGTATTTGCACCCAGGAACGCTGAAGCTTTCTTT; CDR3 protein: CVFAPRNAEAFF
V gene: TRBV28; D gene: -; clone size: -; J gene: TRBJ1-5; CDR3 DNA: TGTGCCAGCAGTCTCCCGCCCCAGCATTTT; CDR3 protein: CASSLPPQHF
V gene: TRBV30; D gene: -; clone size: -; J gene: TRBJ1-3; CDR3 DNA: TGTGCCTGGAGGCACGGAAACACCATATATTTT; CDR3 protein: CAWRHGNTIYF